The 10 T cell receptor beta chains listed next were all sequenced from one sample in a study of blood T cell repertoires in COVID-19. The method was immunoSEQ multiplex PCR; TCRdb's version includes in-frame clones alone and lacks a portion of them. The sample has more than 110,000 clones, around 87% seen once. Source material: peripheral blood. The receptors derive from a human donor in a cohort sampled during active COVID-19.

This clone was seen more than once but under ten times. V usage is TRBV6-5 and J usage is TRBJ2-1; a possible D gene is TRBD1 (6 bases). Germline values: CDR1 MNHEY, CDR2 SVGAGI. The CDR3 spans 12 residues. Trimming left V 7 bases short and J 10 bases short, with 14 bases between. CDR3 bases: TGTGCCAGCACCCTAGACAGGCCAGAGCAGTTCTTC. It codes for CASTLDRPEQFF.

V gene TRBV18 combines with J gene TRBJ2-7; possibly TRBD1 for D (8 bases). The CDR3 is made up of 14 amino acids. In germline, CDR1 is KGHSH, CDR2 LQKENI. Trimming stripped 6 bases from V and 6 bases from J, with 18 bases between. CDR3 region: CASSYDRGGSEQYF. CDR3 nucleotides: TGTGCCAGCTCGTATGACAGGGGAGGGTCCGAGCAGTACTTC.

The chain uses TRBV28 and TRBJ1-4, with D tentatively TRBD1 (5 bases). Germline loops: CDR1 MDHEN, CDR2 SYDVKM. Trimming removed 4 bases at V and 7 bases at J, with 13 bases between. CDR3 size: 14 residues. CDR3: CASSSLGAGEKLFF. CDR3 coding DNA: TGTGCCAGCAGTTCTCTAGGGGCTGGTGAAAAACTGTTTTTT.

The chain recombines TRBV27 with TRBJ2-1; 7 bases are a match to TRBD1. With 2 bases clipped from V and 0 bases from J, the junction kept 4 bases outside the gene matches. The CDR3 is 16 residues long. CDR1 MNHEY and CDR2 SMNVEV come from the germline V gene (reference sequence). The CDR3 bases are TGTGCCAGCAGTTTACGCACAGGGGACTCCTACAATGAGCAGTTCTTC. Amino acid sequence: CASSLRTGDSYNEQFF.

This chain links TRBV7-8 with TRBJ2-7; D not certain. The CDR3 is made up of 16 amino acids. Trimming removed 1 base at V and 3 bases at J, with 16 bases between. Germline CDR1 SGHVS, CDR2 FQNEAQ. CDR3 region: CASSLGGGSNFYEQYF. The CDR3 nucleotides are TGTGCCAGCAGCTTAGGCGGCGGCAGTAACTTCTACGAGCAGTACTTC.

J is TRBJ1-6 and V is TRBV27; D ambiguous. This CDR3 comprises 16 residues. Looked up from germline, CDR1 is MNHEY and CDR2 is SMNVEV (reference sequence). The V gene lost 5 bases and the J gene lost 5 bases, with 16 bases spanning the gap. CDR3 region: CASSPLDGLNNSPLHF. CDR3 in DNA: TGTGCCAGCAGTCCCCTGGACGGACTAAATAATTCACCCCTCCACTTT.

The CDR3 spells CASTSGYEQYF. CDR3 DNA: TGTGCCAGCACCTCAGGGTACGAGCAGTACTTC. The chain recombines TRBV28 with TRBJ2-7, with TRBD1 as a possible D gene (5 bases). V shed 7 bases and J shed 4 bases, with 8 bases lying between them. Germline V CDR1 and CDR2: MDHEN, SYDVKM. This CDR3 comprises 11 residues.

This chain uses TRBV19 with TRBJ2-5; TRBD1 matches at 7 bases. Germline assignment: CDR1 LNHDA and CDR2 SQIVND (reference sequence). This CDR3 has 16 amino acids. J was trimmed by 2 bases and V by 4 bases; bases with no gene match: 10. The CDR3 here is CASSSLRTGGQETQYF. The CDR3 region has the DNA TGTGCCAGTAGTAGTTTAAGGACAGGCGGGCAAGAGACCCAGTACTTC.

The chain has TRBV10-1 and TRBJ2-3, with TRBD2 matching over 11 bases. V shed 3 bases, J shed 0 bases, and the junction held 8 bases outside the gene matches. The germline gives CDR1 WNHNN, CDR2 SYGVQD (reference sequence). This CDR3 has 18 residues. The chain's CDR3 is CASSDSGTSGGSTDTQYF. The CDR3 DNA follows: TGCGCCAGCAGTGACTCTGGGACTAGCGGAGGGAGCACAGATACGCAGTATTTT.

The CDR3 DNA reads as TGTGCCAGCAGCATAGGACAGCAAGAGACCCAGTACTTC. Protein sequence: CASSIGQQETQYF. The chain carries TRBV5-4 and TRBJ2-5; possible D gene TRBD1, 6 bases. CDR1 and CDR2 from the germline V gene are SGHNT and YYREEE (reference sequence). The ends were cut back, 4 bases at V and 2 bases at J, with 9 bases in the middle. This CDR3 region has 13 residues.